This T cell receptor beta chain was sequenced for a study of blood T cells in healthy people across ages. Sample-barcoded 5' priming and a J-beta primer mix drove a second PCR of about 7 to 12 cycles. TCRdb reprocessed the 5' RACE reads with MiXCR, giving one entry per CDR3 protein. The table lists roughly 1 million distinct CDR3 sequences, approximately 25% of them singletons, with around 0.75% in the top ten. This same sample was also taken into another study, of T cells of mothers and their children. That report notes: Six children, together with their three healthy Caucasian mothers, made up the donors.

The receptor comes from a girl between 2 and 10 years old in good health. The source material was blood.

Here the CDR3 reads CATSNLDRGAETQYF. The CDR3 DNA is TGTGCCACCAGCAACTTGGACAGGGGAGCGGAGACCCAGTACTTC. The chain is built from TRBV15 and TRBJ2-5, with TRBD1 matching 9 bases. Looked up from germline, CDR1 is LNHNV and CDR2 is YYDKDF (reference sequence). This CDR3 is 15 amino acids long. With 4 bases clipped from V and 5 bases from J, the junction kept 8 bases outside the gene matches.